In this sample, the clone carrying this T cell receptor (beta chain) turned up once. This record comes from a study of blood T cell repertoires in COVID-19. The wider study: Samples representing acute and convalescent COVID-19 were sourced from the United States, Italy and Spain.

The length of the CDR3 is 13 residues. Trimming removed 5 bases from V and 7 bases from J, with 15 bases in between. CDR1 is SEHNR, CDR2 FQNEAQ, per germline (reference sequence). Study processing details: Reference gene primer amplification yielded estimated nucleated cell counts. The table came from immunoSEQ multiplex PCR; TCRdb's copy has only in-frame clones and leaves some out. That table is the source of V, J and clone size, and D and trimming were worked out from the DNA. The sample holds roughly 100,000 clones, 91% seen once. This sequence was found in a human donor in a cohort sampled during active COVID-19. Material for sequencing was peripheral blood. J is TRBJ2-7 and V is TRBV7-9, with D possibly TRBD2 on 5 matching bases. CDR3 coding DNA: TGTGCCAGCAGCGCGATATCGTCGGGAGAGCAGTACTTC. Its protein is CASSAISSGEQYF.